These 28 T cell receptor beta chains originate from one sample sequenced in a study of T-cell memory formation after mild COVID-19. Each CDR3 protein gets one entry after TCRdb re-called the 5' RACE reads with MiXCR. The sample has about 560,000 distinct CDR3 sequences; 15% to 20% are singletons. The material sequenced was PBMCs or a T cell subset sorted from them (not recorded which). The receptors stem from an adult woman who had mild COVID-19 (a few samples of this study predate the infection). Cell type and time point are not known.

This clonotype was found a few times. The chain carries TRBV5-1 and TRBJ1-1; 10 bases line up with TRBD1. The CDR3 loop spans 14 amino acids. V trimming: 5 bases; J trimming: 6 bases; junction bases outside the gene matches: 7. Germline-derived CDR1 and CDR2 are SGHRS and YFSETQ. CDR3 in amino acids: CASRSGTGAPEAFF. CDR3 sequence (DNA): TGCGCCAGCAGATCCGGGACAGGGGCCCCTGAAGCTTTCTTT.

The chain is built from TRBV5-1 and TRBJ1-3, with TRBD1 matching over 7 bases. V was clipped by 3 bases and J by 0 bases; unmatched bases: 15. Germline V gene lookup returns CDR1 SGHRS and CDR2 YFSETQ. CDR3 length equals 19 residues. The CDR3 is CASSSGTATLGISGNTIYF. The CDR3 DNA sequence: TGCGCCAGCAGCTCCGGGACAGCCACTCTTGGGATCTCTGGAAACACCATATATTTT.

In its sample, this clonotype was seen many times. The chain is built from TRBV24-1 and TRBJ2-7, with D possibly TRBD1 on 6 matching bases. The CDR3 extends over 13 amino acids. Looked up from germline, CDR1 is KGHDR and CDR2 is SFDVKD. V was cut by 1 base and J by 5 bases, with 8 bases left in between. The CDR3, as DNA: TGTGCCACCAGTGATTTATACAGGGACGAGCAGTACTTC. As protein: CATSDLYRDEQYF.

The chain joins TRBV3-1 to TRBJ2-3; the match to TRBD2 covers 9 bases. The CDR3 is made up of 16 amino acids. CDR1 and CDR2 (germline): LGHDT, YNNKEL (reference sequence). Losses at the gene ends were 1 base for V and 2 bases for J; bases not matched to a gene: 4. CDR3 region: CASSQVAGEYTDTQYF. In DNA form, the CDR3 reads TGTGCCAGCAGCCAAGTAGCGGGAGAGTACACAGATACGCAGTATTTT.

Only a few counts were recorded for this clonotype. The chain combines TRBV5-1 with TRBJ1-2, with 8 bases matching TRBD1. Per germline, CDR1 SGHRS and CDR2 YFSETQ. V lost 4 bases and J lost 2; bases outside the gene matches: 7. The CDR3 sequence is 15 residues long. The CDR3 sequence: CASSVRQGSNYGYTF. CDR3 nucleotide sequence: TGCGCCAGCAGCGTGAGACAGGGGTCGAACTATGGCTACACCTTC.

The rearrangement joins TRBV5-6 to TRBJ2-7; maybe TRBD1 (5 bases). Germline CDR1 reads SGHDT; CDR2 reads YYEEEE. With 2 bases removed from V and 3 bases from J, the gap between germline ends came to 18 bases. The length of the CDR3 is 16 residues. CDR3: CASSFLFGHTDYEQYF. Written as DNA, the CDR3 is TGTGCCAGCAGCTTCCTGTTCGGACACACGGACTACGAGCAGTACTTC. Full variable domain (rest looked up from reference TRBV5-6 and TRBJ2-7): DAGVTQSPTHLIKTRGQQVTLRCSPKSGHDTVSWYQQALGQGPQFIFQYYEEEERQRGNFPDRFSGHQFPNYSSELNVNALLLGDSALYLCASSFLFGHTDYEQYFGPGTRLTVT.

This clonotype was picked up a small number of times. The rearrangement joins TRBV4-1 to TRBJ2-1, with 14 positions matching TRBD2. J gave up 9 bases and V 4 bases, and 8 bases lay outside the gene matches. This CDR3 contains 16 residues. Germline values: CDR1 MGHRA, CDR2 YSYEKL. CDR3 residues: CASSPRLAGGPSEQFF. The CDR3 DNA reads TGCGCCAGCAGCCCTCGACTAGCGGGGGGGCCTAGTGAGCAGTTCTTC.

The sample holds a few counts of this clonotype. The rearrangement uses TRBV7-9 and TRBJ1-4; D is possibly TRBD1 (5 bases). Trimming took 6 bases from V and 7 from J, leaving 12 bases between them. Germline-derived CDR1 and CDR2 are SEHNR and FQNEAQ (reference sequence). CDR3 length equals 13 residues. The CDR3 DNA sequence: TGTGCCAGCAGGGGGCTGGAGGGTGAAAAACTGTTTTTT. Protein product: CASRGLEGEKLFF.

This clonotype was found a few times. The chain carries TRBV29-1 and TRBJ2-3; no definite D call. This CDR3 region has 13 residues. V lost 1 base and J 0 bases, leaving 5 bases between the germline ends. Germline assignment: CDR1 SQVTM and CDR2 ANQGSEA. CDR3 in amino acids: CSVEGMSTDTQYF. CDR3 nucleotide sequence: TGCAGCGTTGAAGGGATGAGCACAGATACGCAGTATTTT.

This clonotype was counted only a few times. The CDR3 DNA reads as TGCAGCGTTACCCTAGGCGGGAGGGCCGCCGGGGAGCTGTTTTTT. This translates into CSVTLGGRAAGELFF. The gene calls are TRBV29-1 and TRBJ2-2, with 9 bases that match TRBD2. The germline gives CDR1 SQVTM, CDR2 ANQGSEA. The V and J ends lost 5 bases and 6 bases, in that order; junction bases with no gene match: 10. The CDR3 is made up of 15 amino acids.

This clonotype has a handful of counts. This sequence joins TRBV7-7 and TRBJ2-5, with a tentative D call TRBD2 (6 bases). Trimming shortened V by 1 base and J by 0 bases, and 9 bases separated the two germline ends. The CDR3 totals 15 residues. CDR1 is SSHAT and CDR2 is FNYEAQ in the germline V gene (reference sequence). CDR3 in amino acids: CASSLGGGNQETQYF. The CDR3 DNA reads as TGTGCCAGCAGCTTAGGCGGCGGGAACCAAGAGACCCAGTACTTC.

DNA of the CDR3: TGTGCCAGCAGCGCAAAAATCACAGATACGCAGTATTTT. Translation: CASSAKITDTQYF. The chain links TRBV9 to TRBJ2-3; no clear D gene. The CDR3 length is 13 residues. Germline V lookup: CDR1 SGDLS, CDR2 YYNGEE. The V end lost 3 bases, the J end lost 2 bases, and 7 bases lay between the germline ends.

This clonotype was counted only a few times. The V and J genes are TRBV5-1 and TRBJ2-7; 11 bases fit TRBD1. The ends lost 4 bases at V and 3 bases at J; junction bases unmatched: 9. The V gene's germline CDR1 is SGHRS and CDR2 YFSETQ. The CDR3 covers 16 residues. Written as DNA, the CDR3 is TGCGCCAGCAGCCTGACCGGGACAGGGGGGATCTACGAGCAGTACTTC. It codes for CASSLTGTGGIYEQYF.

This clonotype was seen a few times. V usage is TRBV10-3 and J usage is TRBJ2-7; maybe TRBD1 (5 bases). This CDR3 region has 15 residues. Germline values: CDR1 ENHRY, CDR2 SYGVKD. V was trimmed by 4 bases and J by 0 bases, leaving 13 bases between them. CDR3 nucleotide sequence: TGTGCCATCAGTGGTGACAGTACCGGCTCCTACGAGCAGTACTTC. Protein sequence: CAISGDSTGSYEQYF.

The chain links TRBV7-9 to TRBJ2-1; 9 bases map to TRBD2. The germline CDR1 and CDR2 sequences are SEHNR and FQNEAQ (reference sequence). The CDR3 runs to 18 residues. The ends lost 2 bases at V and 4 bases at J; junction bases unmatched: 12. CDR3 sequence (DNA): TGTGCCAGCAGCTTATTTTCGTTGCGGGAGGGGTCATACAATGAGCAGTTCTTC. Its protein is CASSLFSLREGSYNEQFF.

The CDR3 sequence: CASSPYWLDRTQYF. CDR3 in DNA: TGTGCCAGCAGTCCCTACTGGCTAGATCGTACGCAGTATTTT. The genes are TRBV27 and TRBJ2-3; D not certain. The V and J ends lost 5 bases and 8 bases respectively, with 17 bases between them. This CDR3 has 14 amino acids. Germline V gene lookup returns CDR1 MNHEY and CDR2 SMNVEV (reference sequence).

The gene calls are TRBV7-2 and TRBJ2-7, with 8 bases matching TRBD1. The trim removed 1 base at V and 6 bases at J, leaving 8 bases unmatched. CDR3 size: 15 residues. Germline-derived CDR1 and CDR2 are SGHTA and FQGNSA. CDR3 in amino acids: CASSLGRDRLSEQYF. The CDR3 region has the DNA TGTGCCAGCAGCTTAGGCCGGGACAGGCTTTCCGAGCAGTACTTC. The full variable domain, with the rest looked up from reference TRBV7-2 and TRBJ2-7, is GAGVSQSPSNKVTEKGKDVELRCDPISGHTALYWYRQSLGQGLEFLIYFQGNSAPDKSGLPSDRFSAERTGGSVSTLTIQRTQQEDSAVYLCASSLGRDRLSEQYFGPGTRLTVT.

This clonotype was detected only a few times. This chain joins TRBV4-3 and TRBJ2-2; TRBD2 aligns across 12 bases. V shed 3 bases, J shed 6 bases, and the junction held 5 bases outside the gene matches. The CDR3 is 16 residues long. Per germline, CDR1 LGHNA and CDR2 YSLEER. The CDR3 loop is CASSHALAGGAGELFF. DNA for the CDR3: TGCGCCAGCAGCCACGCCCTAGCGGGAGGGGCCGGGGAGCTGTTTTTT.

This rearrangement joins TRBV15 to TRBJ2-1, with unresolved D. Germline V gene lookup returns CDR1 LNHNV and CDR2 YYDKDF (reference sequence). The CDR3 is made up of 13 amino acids. V dropped 1 base and J dropped 8 bases, with 9 bases sitting between them. The CDR3 reads CATSRVIHDEQFF. CDR3 DNA sequence: TGTGCCACCAGCAGAGTTATCCACGATGAGCAGTTCTTC.

The chain has TRBV30 and TRBJ1-2, with D possibly TRBD1 on 6 matching bases. Germline CDR1 GTSNPN, CDR2 SVGIG (reference sequence). V was pared by 6 bases and J by 5 bases, with 19 bases between. This CDR3 comprises 14 residues. CDR3 coding DNA: TGTGCCTGTAAATTCAGGGGCCGGGAATATGGCTACACCTTC. It codes for CACKFRGREYGYTF. The variable domain in full, completed from reference TRBV30 and TRBJ1-2, reads SQTIHQWPATLVQPVGSPLSLECTVEGTSNPNLYWYRQAAGRGLQLLFYSVGIGQISSEVPQNLSASRPQDRQFILSSKKLLLSDSGFYLCACKFRGREYGYTFGSGTRLTVV.

This clonotype was seen a handful of times. The J gene is TRBJ1-1, the V gene TRBV11-2; D is undetermined. This CDR3 region has 14 residues. CDR1 SGHAT and CDR2 FQNNGV come from the germline V gene. Trimming cost V 4 bases and J 5 bases, with 14 bases left between them. CDR3 DNA sequence: TGTGCCAGCAGCTCTAACTACCGAGGAACTGAAGCTTTCTTT. Amino acids: CASSSNYRGTEAFF.

The chain carries TRBV20-1 and TRBJ2-7; D unclear. The V and J ends lost 1 base and 0 bases respectively, with 13 bases between them. Germline CDR1 is DFQATT and CDR2 is SNEGSKA (reference sequence). The CDR3 is made up of 15 amino acids. Here the CDR3 reads CSARVPTRNSYEQYF. CDR3 bases: TGCAGTGCTAGAGTTCCGACCAGGAACTCCTACGAGCAGTACTTC.

This clonotype turned up a few times. This chain uses TRBV5-1 with TRBJ2-1; 9 positions match TRBD2. J gave up 7 bases and V 0 bases, and 5 bases lay outside the gene matches. Per the germline V gene, CDR1 is SGHRS and CDR2 is YFSETQ. The length of the CDR3 is 15 residues. The CDR3 region is CASSLVSGGGNEQFF. In DNA form, the CDR3 reads TGCGCCAGCAGCTTGGTTAGCGGGGGAGGGAATGAGCAGTTCTTC.

The chain employs TRBV12-3 or TRBV12-4 and TRBJ1-2, with D maybe TRBD1 (6 bases). Trimming cost V 6 bases and J 6 bases, with 11 bases left between them. This CDR3 has 12 amino acids. CDR3 in amino acids: CASRLRGNGYTF. The CDR3 nucleotides read TGTGCCAGCAGGCTAAGGGGGAATGGCTACACCTTC.

This rearrangement joins TRBV5-1 to TRBJ2-5; 8 nucleotides agree with TRBD1. Trimming removed 0 bases from V and 5 bases from J; junction bases left unmatched: 9. Germline V gene data show CDR1 as SGHRS and CDR2 as YFSETQ. This CDR3 spans 16 amino acids. This CDR3 is CASSLEAGGMRETQYF. CDR3 sequence (DNA): TGCGCCAGCAGCTTGGAGGCAGGGGGCATGAGGGAGACCCAGTACTTC.

This chain links TRBV12-3 or TRBV12-4 with TRBJ1-4; TRBD1 might be the D (5 bases). Trimming removed 6 bases at V and 0 bases at J, with 11 bases between. There are 15 residues in the CDR3. The CDR3 here is CASRRDFATNEKLFF. DNA of the CDR3: TGTGCCAGCAGGCGGGACTTCGCAACTAATGAAAAACTGTTTTTT.

This clonotype occurred a few times. The genes are TRBV4-3 and TRBJ2-7; D unresolved. CDR3 size: 14 residues. Germline lookup yields CDR1 LGHNA and CDR2 YSLEER. V lost 1 base and J 4 bases, leaving 11 bases between the germline ends. DNA of the CDR3: TGCGCCAGCAGCCAAGGGGTTCAGAATTACGAGCAGTACTTC. Its translation: CASSQGVQNYEQYF.

The chain uses TRBV4-2 and TRBJ2-7; D gene ambiguous. Looked up from germline, CDR1 is LGHNA and CDR2 is YNFKEQ. The CDR3 spans 14 residues. V shed 0 bases and J shed 1 base, with 7 bases lying between them. CDR3: CASSQDYGSYEQYF. The CDR3 bases are TGTGCCAGCAGCCAAGATTACGGATCCTACGAGCAGTACTTC.